This T cell receptor beta chain derives from a study of T cell responses to AZD1222 COVID-19 vaccine. Study-level information: Researchers grouped second doses given at about 4 or about 12 weeks into one pool.

A word on this clone: Its specificity is not known.

General study points: Donor demographics were predominantly white British with a female majority; clonal diversity may be underestimated.

The method was immunoSEQ multiplex PCR; TCRdb's version includes in-frame clones alone and lacks a portion of them. Here the sample spans about 88,000 clones, around nine tenths being singletons. This sample comprised peripheral blood, obtained on day 0 of AZD1222 vaccination. The source is an adult in good health.

The CDR3 nucleotides are TGTGCCATCAGTGAATCGAAAAACTATGGCTACACCTTC. Amino acids: CAISESKNYGYTF. The V call is TRBV10-3, the J call TRBJ1-2; no clear D. Per the germline V gene, CDR1 is ENHRY and CDR2 is SYGVKD. The CDR3 totals 13 residues. Trimming shortened V by 3 bases and J by 2 bases, and 7 bases separated the two germline ends.